This T cell receptor beta chain was sequenced during a study of Tregs in tolerant kidney transplant recipients. Assay used: immunoSEQ multiplex PCR; TCRdb lists only in-frame clones, some missing. Of about 87,000 clones listed, 80% to 95% are singletons. This CDR3 has 15 residues. In germline, CDR1 is SGHNT, CDR2 YYREEE (reference sequence). J was trimmed by 1 base and V by 2 bases; bases with no gene match: 3. This TCR was sampled from a human donor who received a combined kidney and bone marrow transplant. The material was CD4+ T cells from blood, obtained before the transplant. The chain has TRBV5-4 and TRBJ2-3; TRBD2 matches 8 bases. This chain's CDR3 is CASSFPGGGTDTQYF. The CDR3 DNA follows: TGTGCCAGCAGCTTCCCGGGAGGGGGCACAGATACGCAGTATTTT.